One and the same sample provided the 21 T cell receptor beta chains below, sequenced in a study of blood T cell repertoires in COVID-19. Assay used: immunoSEQ multiplex PCR; TCRdb lists only in-frame clones, some missing. The table lists fewer than 300,000 clones, roughly four fifths of them singletons. Sequencing was carried out using peripheral blood. These receptors were taken from a woman aged 50 to 60 who had recovered from COVID-19.

The rearrangement uses TRBV2 and TRBJ1-3; D not resolved. The V and J ends lost 2 bases and 11 bases respectively, with 22 bases between them. This CDR3 spans 16 amino acids. Germline V CDR1 and CDR2: SNHLY, FYNNEI. In DNA, the CDR3 is TGTGCCAGCAGTGAAATGCTCCCTGGTGGCGGTTTCCCCATATATTTT. Translation gives CASSEMLPGGGFPIYF. The full variable domain, its missing parts supplied by reference TRBV2 and TRBJ1-3, is EPEVTQTPSHQVTQMGQEVILRCVPISNHLYFYWYRQILGQKVEFLVSFYNNEISEKSEIFDDQFSVERPDGSNFTLKIRSTKLEDSAMYFCASSEMLPGGGFPIYFGEGSWLTVV.

The chain employs TRBV18 and TRBJ2-1; 9 bases match TRBD1. Germline V gene data show CDR1 as KGHSH and CDR2 as LQKENI. J gave up 4 bases and V 3 bases, and 4 bases lay outside the gene matches. The CDR3 has 15 amino acids. The CDR3 DNA is TGTGCCAGCTCACCGACAGGGGGGGGTTACAATGAGCAGTTCTTC. Translated: CASSPTGGGYNEQFF.

This clone has just one count. V gene TRBV9 combines with J gene TRBJ2-7, with 10 positions matching TRBD1. From germline, CDR1 is SGDLS and CDR2 YYNGEE. The J segment lost 3 bases and the V segment lost 0 bases, leaving 9 bases of the junction unmatched. The CDR3 covers 17 residues. The CDR3 DNA sequence: TGTGCCAGCAGCGTAGAGGGACAGGGGACAGGGAGCTACGAGCAGTACTTC. Its translation is CASSVEGQGTGSYEQYF.

Here the CDR3 DNA reads TGTGCCACCACGGGGGGGTCGCTCGAGCAGTACTTC. Translating it yields CATTGGSLEQYF. The chain is built from TRBV12-3 or TRBV12-4 and TRBJ2-7; 8 bases agree with TRBD2. V lost 10 bases, J lost 6 bases, and 8 bases stayed unmatched. This CDR3 contains 12 residues.

The chain carries TRBV6-2 or TRBV6-3 and TRBJ2-5; 8 positions match TRBD2. The CDR3 runs 12 residues. Per germline, CDR1 MNHEY and CDR2 SVGEGT. V gave up 0 bases and J gave up 10 bases; unmatched junction bases: 1. The CDR3 DNA reads as TGTGCCAGCAGTTACTCGACTAGCGACCAGTACTTC. Translation: CASSYSTSDQYF.

The rearrangement joins TRBV19 to TRBJ2-7, with a possible D match to TRBD1 (7 bases). The V gene's germline CDR1 is LNHDA and CDR2 SQIVND (reference sequence). This CDR3 has 15 amino acids. The ends were cut back, 4 bases at V and 6 bases at J, with 19 bases in the middle. The CDR3 is CASSSGTANRGEQYF. CDR3 nucleotide sequence: TGTGCCAGTAGTAGCGGGACAGCCAATCGGGGCGAGCAGTACTTC. Drawing the rest from reference TRBV19 and TRBJ2-7, the complete variable domain is DGGITQSPKYLFRKEGQNVTLSCEQNLNHDAMYWYRQDPGQGLRLIYYSQIVNDFQKGDIAEGYSVSREKKESFPLTVTSAQKNPTAFYLCASSSGTANRGEQYFGPGTRLTVT.

The V gene is TRBV7-2, the J gene TRBJ1-1; TRBD1 aligns across 7 bases. With 4 bases clipped from V and 0 bases from J, the junction kept 8 bases outside the gene matches. Germline V gives CDR1 SGHTA, CDR2 FQGNSA. The CDR3 extends over 16 amino acids. The CDR3 region is CASSSTGPPMNTEAFF. CDR3 sequence (DNA): TGTGCCAGCAGCTCGACAGGGCCCCCCATGAACACTGAAGCTTTCTTT. Full variable domain (rest looked up from reference TRBV7-2 and TRBJ1-1): GAGVSQSPSNKVTEKGKDVELRCDPISGHTALYWYRQSLGQGLEFLIYFQGNSAPDKSGLPSDRFSAERTGGSVSTLTIQRTQQEDSAVYLCASSSTGPPMNTEAFFGQGTRLTVV.

This chain links TRBV4-3 with TRBJ2-7; D call uncertain. The CDR3 is 14 amino acids. Trimming removed 1 base from V and 3 bases from J, with 10 bases in between. CDR1 and CDR2 (germline): LGHNA, YSLEER. The CDR3 here is CASSQGQANYEQYF. CDR3 bases: TGCGCCAGCAGCCAAGGTCAGGCGAACTACGAGCAGTACTTC.

This clone was seen a handful of times. CDR3 amino acids: CAWSSPWDSTNYGYTF. For the CDR3, the DNA is TGTGCCTGGAGTTCACCCTGGGACAGCACTAACTATGGCTACACCTTC. The rearrangement joins TRBV30 to TRBJ1-2, with TRBD1 matching over 7 bases. Germline assignment: CDR1 GTSNPN and CDR2 SVGIG (reference sequence). This CDR3 is built from 16 residues. J was trimmed by 0 bases and V by 2 bases; bases with no gene match: 9.

This chain connects TRBV4-3 to TRBJ1-2; perhaps TRBD1 as D (6 bases). V lost 1 base, J lost 7 bases, and 25 bases lay in between. This CDR3 has 18 residues. Germline values: CDR1 LGHNA, CDR2 YSLEER. The CDR3 reads CASSQVSRGRHRGIGYTF. As DNA, the CDR3 is TGCGCCAGCAGCCAAGTTTCCAGGGGTCGTCACAGAGGAATTGGCTACACCTTC.

In regard to this clone: This sample also contains other DNA sequences that code for the same CDR3. The V and J genes are TRBV28 and TRBJ1-1; D is possibly TRBD1 (5 bases). CDR1 and CDR2 from the germline V gene are MDHEN and SYDVKM. Trimming removed 2 bases at V and 2 bases at J, with 9 bases between. The CDR3 extends over 14 amino acids. DNA for the CDR3: TGTGCCAGCAGTTTAAGGCAGGGTAACACTGAAGCTTTCTTT. Protein sequence: CASSLRQGNTEAFF.

This clone has a handful of counts. The V and J genes are TRBV3-1 (or the pseudogene TRBV3-2) and TRBJ1-1; D is ambiguous. The germline V gene encodes CDR1 LGHDT and CDR2 YNNKEL (reference sequence). The CDR3 extends over 15 amino acids. The V and J ends lost 2 bases and 4 bases respectively, with 14 bases between them. DNA of the CDR3: TGTGCCAGCAGCCAACCCCTAGTGGGTACCACTGAAGCTTTCTTT. It is translated as CASSQPLVGTTEAFF.

J is TRBJ2-3 and V is TRBV2; no firm D call. Germline CDR1 is SNHLY and CDR2 is FYNNEI. V lost 2 bases, J lost 6 bases, and 15 bases lay in between. This CDR3 comprises 15 residues. The CDR3 reads CASSESGTDMDTQYF. The CDR3 nucleotides are TGTGCCAGCAGTGAAAGTGGCACCGATATGGATACGCAGTATTTT.

The V and J genes are TRBV7-6 and TRBJ2-2, with D possibly being TRBD1 (6 bases). The CDR3 is 15 residues long. V was cut by 5 bases and J by 0 bases, with 10 bases left in between. Germline lookup yields CDR1 SGHVS and CDR2 FNYEAQ. CDR3 bases: TGTGCCAGCAGCAGCAGGACAGCGAACACCGGGGAGCTGTTTTTT. It yields the protein CASSSRTANTGELFF.

The chain employs TRBV19 and TRBJ1-2, with D unclear. The V gene lost 6 bases and the J gene lost 4 bases, with 18 bases spanning the gap. Germline CDR1 and CDR2: LNHDA and SQIVND (reference sequence). CDR3 length: 15 residues. The CDR3 is CASSPFEVRGYGYTF. CDR3 bases: TGTGCCAGTAGCCCCTTTGAGGTCCGAGGCTATGGCTACACCTTC. The full variable domain, rest sourced from reference TRBV19 and TRBJ1-2, is DGGITQSPKYLFRKEGQNVTLSCEQNLNHDAMYWYRQDPGQGLRLIYYSQIVNDFQKGDIAEGYSVSREKKESFPLTVTSAQKNPTAFYLCASSPFEVRGYGYTFGSGTRLTVV.

This chain links TRBV5-4 with TRBJ2-7, with 9 bases identical to TRBD1. CDR1 is SGHNT, CDR2 YYREEE, per germline (reference sequence). This CDR3 spans 15 amino acids. Unmatched junction bases numbered 7, after V lost 4 bases and J lost 2 bases. Here the CDR3 reads CASSGTGTGPYEQYF. The CDR3 DNA reads TGTGCCAGCAGCGGAACCGGGACAGGGCCCTACGAGCAGTACTTC.

About this clone itself: This specimen includes other DNA sequences encoding the same CDR3. The chain combines TRBV19 with TRBJ2-1; TRBD1 aligns across 9 bases. The germline gives CDR1 LNHDA, CDR2 SQIVND (reference sequence). V was pared by 5 bases and J by 10 bases, with 12 bases of the junction left unmatched. The CDR3 totals 15 residues. For the CDR3, the DNA is TGTGCCAGTAGTTCACCTGGACAGGGGCTGAGGGAGCAGTTCTTC. Translated, it gives CASSSPGQGLREQFF.

The V and J genes are TRBV18 and TRBJ1-4; TRBD1 might be the D (6 bases). Per the germline V gene, CDR1 is KGHSH and CDR2 is LQKENI. The V end was cut by 3 bases, the J end by 5 bases, with 16 bases between. The CDR3 consists of 16 residues. The CDR3 DNA reads TGTGCCAGCTCACCGAAGACAGGAAGCACAAATGAAAAACTGTTTTTT. Translating it yields CASSPKTGSTNEKLFF.

This chain joins TRBV5-6 and TRBJ2-1; tentatively, D is TRBD1 (6 bases). From germline, CDR1 is SGHDT and CDR2 YYEEEE. This CDR3 has 15 residues. Between the trimmed V and J ends, which lost 2 bases and 8 bases, there was a span of 17 bases. The CDR3 protein is CASSLDEDRPDEQFF. The DNA of the CDR3 is TGTGCCAGCAGCTTAGACGAAGACAGGCCTGATGAGCAGTTCTTC.

In its sample, this clone was seen many times. The rearrangement uses TRBV24-1 and TRBJ2-7; TRBD2 matches at 11 bases. V lost 0 bases, J lost 10 bases, and 1 base stayed unmatched. CDR3 size: 13 residues. Germline CDR1 KGHDR, CDR2 SFDVKD. The CDR3, as DNA: TGTGCCACCAGTGATTTGACTAGCGGGAGACAGTACTTC. The encoded protein is CATSDLTSGRQYF.

This chain's CDR3 is CASSSLTGGYNSPLHF. CDR3 DNA sequence: TGTGCCAGTAGTTCGCTGACAGGGGGCTATAATTCACCCCTCCACTTT. The chain combines TRBV19 with TRBJ1-6; the match to TRBD1 covers 9 bases. Germline loops: CDR1 LNHDA, CDR2 SQIVND (reference sequence). This CDR3 contains 16 residues. With 5 bases clipped from V and 3 bases from J, the junction kept 5 bases outside the gene matches.